What follows is one T cell receptor (beta chain) and its context. This receptor's antigen is unknown. No much larger clone exists at a distance of one base, and base qualities are not known. The sample comes from a study of OX40 agonist ivuxolimab in advanced cancers. In the study overall: The costimulatory receptor OX40 (CD134) was targeted by ivuxolimab, a fully human IgG2 agonistic monoclonal antibody. Intravenous ivuxolimab was administered to patients every 2 weeks at six dose levels: 0.01, 0.1, 0.3, 1.5, 3 and 10 mg/kg. Of the 50 to 55 dose-escalation patients, hepatocellular carcinoma was present in around 20, melanoma in roughly 15, renal cell carcinoma in 9 and head and neck cancer in 9. The dose-escalation cohort was roughly 83% male with a mean age of approximately 60 years, ranging from roughly 23 to 90. Patients were allowed to have had prior anti-PD-1, anti-PD-L1 or anti-CTLA-4 therapy, and 40% of the dose-escalation patients had previously received checkpoint inhibitors. Partial responses were achieved by three dose-escalation patients, of whom one had hepatocellular carcinoma and two had cutaneous melanoma. Peripheral TCRbeta sequencing aimed to test whether ivuxolimab altered TCR sequence diversity and caused clonal T-cell expansion. The monotherapy dose-escalation portion (N = 52 patients) of the phase I ivuxolimab trial is reported in the paper.

To sequence the TCRbeta CDR3 region, genomic DNA was isolated from the sorted cells. The immunoSEQ Assay was used to sequence the TCRbeta CDR3 regions. TCRdb provides this immuneACCESS table in a form limited to in-frame rearrangements. Some clones are lacking; in checked studies, under half of them reflect an unresolved V gene, and why the rest are absent is not known. The sample table contains roughly 50,000 clones; only one count was recorded for approximately 86% of them. Of the sample, about 1% falls within the top ten clones. The germline ends are 19 bases apart after V is trimmed by 5 bases and J by 4 bases. From the cysteine up to the phenylalanine, the CDR3 has a length of 16 residues. Only CDR3 DNA remains: 48 bases, in frame from the first base. The germline V gene supplies CDR1 SGHTA and CDR2 FQGNSA. The full study reports these points: Antigen specificity was not determined for the clonally expanded peripheral T cells. In the 0.1-3.0 mg/kg groups, partial responders had among the lowest normalized peripheral clonal expansion, particularly in CD8+ T cells. Low levels of normalized T-cell clonal expansion were also seen in some nonresponding patients. At doses of 0.1 to 3.0 mg/kg, clonal expansion of both CD4+ and CD8+ blood T cells was observed from baseline to week 6. After ivuxolimab, more expanded clones were found on average in CD8+ T cells than in CD4+ T cells.

The trial excluded patients who had a history of autoimmune disease or were on systemic immunosuppression. In every dose cohort, peripheral blood was drawn for TCR sequencing at baseline, cycle 4 day 1, and cycle 7 day 1. The samples were drawn from a first-in-human, open-label, multicenter phase I dose-escalation trial of ivuxolimab. The trial enrolled adults with locally advanced or metastatic head and neck squamous cell, hepatocellular, melanoma or renal cell carcinoma. Before TCR sequencing, CD4+ T cells and CD8+ T cells from peripheral blood were sorted into separate populations. The source was CD4+ or CD8+ T cells sorted from blood, collected in a trial of the OX40 agonist ivuxolimab. The clonotype comes from an adult with an advanced solid tumor such as melanoma, head and neck, liver or kidney cancer. Recombination joined TRBV7-2 with TRBJ2-3; the D gene cannot be named for sure. The CDR3: CASSPRSLVLADTQYF. In nucleotides, the sequence is TGTGCCAGCAGCCCCCGGAGTCTAGTCCTCGCAGATACGCAGTATTTT. The full variable domain, with segments outside the CDR3 supplied by the reference TRBV7-2 and TRBJ2-3 proteins, appears as GAGVSQSPSNKVTEKGKDVELRCDPISGHTALYWYRQSLGQGLEFLIYFQGNSAPDKSGLPSDRFSAERTGGSVSTLTIQRTQQEDSAVYLCASSPRSLVLADTQYFGPGTRLTVL.